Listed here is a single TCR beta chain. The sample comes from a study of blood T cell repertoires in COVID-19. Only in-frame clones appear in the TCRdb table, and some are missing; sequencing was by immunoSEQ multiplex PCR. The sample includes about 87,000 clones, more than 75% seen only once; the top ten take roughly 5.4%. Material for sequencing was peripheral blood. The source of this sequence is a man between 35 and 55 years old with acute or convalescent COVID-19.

For the CDR3, the DNA is TGTGCCCTAAACCCCGGGGTGGGACTAGCGGGAGGTCCCGGGGCCAACGTCCTGACTTTC. Protein: CALNPGVGLAGGPGANVLTF. The V gene is TRBV21-1, the J gene TRBJ2-6; the table's D call of TRBD2 was not tested on the DNA. TRBV21-1 represents a pseudogene. This CDR3 has 20 amino acids.